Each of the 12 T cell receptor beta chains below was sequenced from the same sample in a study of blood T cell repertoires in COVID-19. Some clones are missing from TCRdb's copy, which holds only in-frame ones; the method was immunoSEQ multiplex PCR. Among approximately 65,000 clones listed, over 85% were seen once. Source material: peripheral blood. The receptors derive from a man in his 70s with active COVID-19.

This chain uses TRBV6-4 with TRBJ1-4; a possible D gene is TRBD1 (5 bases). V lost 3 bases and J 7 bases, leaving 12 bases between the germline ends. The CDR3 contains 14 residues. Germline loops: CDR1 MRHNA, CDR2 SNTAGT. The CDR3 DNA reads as TGTGCCAGCAGTGATGGGCAGGGTTGTGAAAAACTGTTTTTT. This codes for CASSDGQGCEKLFF.

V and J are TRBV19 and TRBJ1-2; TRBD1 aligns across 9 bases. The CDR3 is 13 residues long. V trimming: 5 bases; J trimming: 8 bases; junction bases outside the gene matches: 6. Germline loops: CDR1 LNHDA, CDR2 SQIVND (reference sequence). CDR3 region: CASSPGQGRGYTF. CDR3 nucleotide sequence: TGTGCCAGTAGTCCGGGACAGGGTCGGGGCTACACCTTC. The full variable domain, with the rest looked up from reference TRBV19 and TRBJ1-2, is DGGITQSPKYLFRKEGQNVTLSCEQNLNHDAMYWYRQDPGQGLRLIYYSQIVNDFQKGDIAEGYSVSREKKESFPLTVTSAQKNPTAFYLCASSPGQGRGYTFGSGTRLTVV.

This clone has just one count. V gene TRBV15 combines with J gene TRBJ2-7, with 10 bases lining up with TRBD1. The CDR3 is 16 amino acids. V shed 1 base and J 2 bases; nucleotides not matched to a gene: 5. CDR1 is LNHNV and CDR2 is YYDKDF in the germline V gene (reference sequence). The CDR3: CATSRGPGTGAYEQYF. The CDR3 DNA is TGTGCCACCAGCAGAGGCCCGGGGACAGGGGCCTACGAGCAGTACTTC. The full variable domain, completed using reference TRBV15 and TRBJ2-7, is DAMVIQNPRYQVTQFGKPVTLSCSQTLNHNVMYWYQQKSSQAPKLLFHYYDKDFNNEADTPDNFQSRRPNTSFCFLDIRSPGLGDTAMYLCATSRGPGTGAYEQYFGPGTRLTVT.

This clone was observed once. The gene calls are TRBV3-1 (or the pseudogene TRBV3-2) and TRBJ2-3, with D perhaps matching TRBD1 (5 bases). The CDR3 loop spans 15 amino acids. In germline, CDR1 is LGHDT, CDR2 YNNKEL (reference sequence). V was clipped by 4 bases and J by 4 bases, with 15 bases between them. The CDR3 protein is CASSPFRVGSDTQYF. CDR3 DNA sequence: TGTGCCAGCAGCCCGTTCAGGGTAGGGTCAGATACGCAGTATTTT.

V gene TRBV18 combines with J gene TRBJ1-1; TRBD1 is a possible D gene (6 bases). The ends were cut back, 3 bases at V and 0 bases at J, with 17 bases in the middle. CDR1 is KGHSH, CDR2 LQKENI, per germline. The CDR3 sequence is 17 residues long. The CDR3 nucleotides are TGTGCCAGCTCACCCCCAGTCGGGGGGCTCATGAACACTGAAGCTTTCTTT. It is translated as CASSPPVGGLMNTEAFF.

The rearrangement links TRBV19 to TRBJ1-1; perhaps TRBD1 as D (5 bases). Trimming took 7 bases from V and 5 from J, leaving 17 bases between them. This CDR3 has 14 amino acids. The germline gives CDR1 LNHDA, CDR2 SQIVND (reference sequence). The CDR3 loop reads CASITPQGGTEAFF. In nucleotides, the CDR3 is TGTGCCAGTATCACTCCGCAGGGTGGGACTGAAGCTTTCTTT.

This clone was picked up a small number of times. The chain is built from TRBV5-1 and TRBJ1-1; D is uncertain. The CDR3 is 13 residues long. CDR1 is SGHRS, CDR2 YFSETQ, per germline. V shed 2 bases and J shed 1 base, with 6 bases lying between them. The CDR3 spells CASSFTANTEAFF. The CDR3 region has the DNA TGCGCCAGCAGCTTCACAGCGAACACTGAAGCTTTCTTT.

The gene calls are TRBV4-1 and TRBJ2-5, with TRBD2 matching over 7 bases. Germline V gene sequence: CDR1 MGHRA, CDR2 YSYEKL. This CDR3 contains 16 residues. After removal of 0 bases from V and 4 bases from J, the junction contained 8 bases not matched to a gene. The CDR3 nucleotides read TGCGCCAGCAGCCAAGATCACACGGGGGGTTTAGAGACCCAGTACTTC. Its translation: CASSQDHTGGLETQYF.

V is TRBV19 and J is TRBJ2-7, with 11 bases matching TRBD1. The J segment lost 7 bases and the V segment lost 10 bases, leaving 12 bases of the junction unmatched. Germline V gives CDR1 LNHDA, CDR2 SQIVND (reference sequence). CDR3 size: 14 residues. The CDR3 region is CATQVTGTGGEQYF. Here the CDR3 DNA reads TGTGCCACCCAGGTGACCGGGACAGGGGGAGAGCAGTACTTC.

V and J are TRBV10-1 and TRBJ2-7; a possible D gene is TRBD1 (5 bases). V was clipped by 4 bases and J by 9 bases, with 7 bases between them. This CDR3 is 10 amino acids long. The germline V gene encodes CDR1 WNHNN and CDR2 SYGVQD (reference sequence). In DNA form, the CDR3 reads TGCGCCAGCAGTGCCCAGGGGCAGTACGTC. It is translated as CASSAQGQYV.

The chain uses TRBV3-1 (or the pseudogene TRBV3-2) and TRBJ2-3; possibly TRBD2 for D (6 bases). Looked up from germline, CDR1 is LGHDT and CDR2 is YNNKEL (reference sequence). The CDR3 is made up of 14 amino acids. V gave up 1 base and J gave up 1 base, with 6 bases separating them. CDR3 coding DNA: TGTGCCAGCAGCCAAGCGGGAGGCACAGATACGCAGTATTTT. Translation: CASSQAGGTDTQYF.

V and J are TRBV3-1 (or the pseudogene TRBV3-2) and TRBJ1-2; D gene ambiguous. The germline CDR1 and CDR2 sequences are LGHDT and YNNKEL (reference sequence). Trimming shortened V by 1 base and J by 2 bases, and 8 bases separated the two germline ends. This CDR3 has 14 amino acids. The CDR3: CASSQGGANYGYTF. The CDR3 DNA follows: TGTGCCAGCAGCCAAGGAGGAGCCAACTATGGCTACACCTTC.